The clone carrying this T cell receptor beta chain appeared once. The sample comes from a study of neoadjuvant anti-PD-1 for oral cavity cancer. Clones were sequenced by immunoSEQ multiplex PCR, and TCRdb holds only the in-frame ones, with some missing. Here the sample spans 11,000 to 15,000 clones, roughly four fifths being singletons. The sample's time point: after neoadjuvant nivolumab, at surgical resection. The clonotype was recovered from a person aged 35-80 years with oral cavity squamous cell carcinoma. The specimen comprised PBMCs, sampled after nivolumab (anti-PD-1) treatment.

CDR3 DNA sequence: TGTGCCAGCACCCGCTTAGGCAACACTGAAGCTTTCTTT. Its translation is CASTRLGNTEAFF. This chain links TRBV7-9 with TRBJ1-1; D gene uncertain. Trimming left V 7 bases short and J 2 bases short, with 11 bases between. This CDR3 contains 13 residues. CDR1 SEHNR and CDR2 FQNEAQ come from the germline V gene (reference sequence).